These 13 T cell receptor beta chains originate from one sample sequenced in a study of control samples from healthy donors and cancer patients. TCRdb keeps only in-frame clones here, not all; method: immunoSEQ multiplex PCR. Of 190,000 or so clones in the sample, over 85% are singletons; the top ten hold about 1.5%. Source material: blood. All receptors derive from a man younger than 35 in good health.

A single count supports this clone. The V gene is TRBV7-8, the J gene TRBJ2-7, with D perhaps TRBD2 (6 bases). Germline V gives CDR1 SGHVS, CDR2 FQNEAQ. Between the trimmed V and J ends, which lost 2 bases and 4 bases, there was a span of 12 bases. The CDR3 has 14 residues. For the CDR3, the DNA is TGTGCCAGCAGCTTAACCGCCCGGGGGTACGAGCAGTACTTC. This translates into CASSLTARGYEQYF.

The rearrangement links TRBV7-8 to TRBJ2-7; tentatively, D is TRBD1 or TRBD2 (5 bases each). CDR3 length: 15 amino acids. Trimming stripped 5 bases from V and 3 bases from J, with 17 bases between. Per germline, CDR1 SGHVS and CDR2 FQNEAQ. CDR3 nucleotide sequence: TGTGCCAGCAGCACCGGGACCTCTAGAAGCTACGAGCAGTACTTC. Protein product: CASSTGTSRSYEQYF. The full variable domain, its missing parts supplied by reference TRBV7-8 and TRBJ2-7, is GAGVSQSPRYKVAKRGQDVALRCDPISGHVSLFWYQQALGQGPEFLTYFQNEAQLDKSGLPSDRFFAERPEGSVSTLKIQRTQQEDSAVYLCASSTGTSRSYEQYFGPGTRLTVT.

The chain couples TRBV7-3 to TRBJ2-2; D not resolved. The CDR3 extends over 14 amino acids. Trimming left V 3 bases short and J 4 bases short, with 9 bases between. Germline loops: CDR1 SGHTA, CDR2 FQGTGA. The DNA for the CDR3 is TGTGCCAGCAGCTTTGATCCCGGCACCGGGGAGCTGTTTTTT. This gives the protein CASSFDPGTGELFF.

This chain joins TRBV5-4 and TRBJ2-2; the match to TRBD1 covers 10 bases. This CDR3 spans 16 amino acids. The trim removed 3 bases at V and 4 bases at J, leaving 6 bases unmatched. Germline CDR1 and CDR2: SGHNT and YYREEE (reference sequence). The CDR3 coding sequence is TGTGCCAGCAGCTCCCGGACAGGGGGTGTCACCGGGGAGCTGTTTTTT. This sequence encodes CASSSRTGGVTGELFF.

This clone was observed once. CDR3 coding DNA: TGTGCCAGCAGTTACTCGCGTAGTTCCTTTGAGCAGTTCTTC. Amino acid sequence: CASSYSRSSFEQFF. The V and J genes are TRBV6-5 and TRBJ2-1, with unresolved D. Germline-derived CDR1 and CDR2 are MNHEY and SVGAGI. This CDR3 is 14 amino acids long. Trimming pared 0 bases from V and 9 bases from J, leaving 12 bases between.

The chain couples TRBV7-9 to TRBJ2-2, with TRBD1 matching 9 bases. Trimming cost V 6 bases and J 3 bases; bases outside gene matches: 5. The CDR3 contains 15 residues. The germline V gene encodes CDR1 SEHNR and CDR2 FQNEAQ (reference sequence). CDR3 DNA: TGTGCCAGCAGTAGCCGGGACAGGGACACCGGGGAGCTGTTTTTT. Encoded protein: CASSSRDRDTGELFF.

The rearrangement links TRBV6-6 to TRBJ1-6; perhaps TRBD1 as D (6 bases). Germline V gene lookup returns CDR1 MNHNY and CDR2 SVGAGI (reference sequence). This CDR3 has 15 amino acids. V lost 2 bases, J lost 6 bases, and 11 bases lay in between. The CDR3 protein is CASSYVDSLNSPLHF. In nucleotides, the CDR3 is TGTGCCAGCAGTTACGTGGACAGCCTTAATTCACCCCTCCACTTT.

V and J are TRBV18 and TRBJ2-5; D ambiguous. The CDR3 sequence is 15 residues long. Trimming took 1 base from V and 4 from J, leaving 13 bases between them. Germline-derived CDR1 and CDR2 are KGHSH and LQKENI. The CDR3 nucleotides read TGTGCCAGCTCACCACGGGCTGACCCCCCAGAGACCCAGTACTTC. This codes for CASSPRADPPETQYF.

DNA for the CDR3: TGTGCCAGCATTCCGGGCGGGACTAGCGGAGATTTAGGAGAGCAGTTCTTC. Protein: CASIPGGTSGDLGEQFF. The genes are TRBV28 and TRBJ2-1, with 11 nucleotides matching TRBD2. The CDR3 is 17 amino acids. From germline, CDR1 is MDHEN and CDR2 SYDVKM. J gave up 10 bases and V 7 bases, and 18 bases lay outside the gene matches.

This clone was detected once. CDR3 in amino acids: CAISAGTGKETQYF. The CDR3 region has the DNA TGTGCCATCAGTGCCGGGACAGGGAAGGAGACCCAGTACTTC. The V and J genes are TRBV10-3 and TRBJ2-5; 9 nucleotides match TRBD1. The junction had 5 bases not matched to a gene; V was cut back by 4 bases and J by 5 bases. CDR3 length: 14 amino acids. Looked up from germline, CDR1 is ENHRY and CDR2 is SYGVKD.

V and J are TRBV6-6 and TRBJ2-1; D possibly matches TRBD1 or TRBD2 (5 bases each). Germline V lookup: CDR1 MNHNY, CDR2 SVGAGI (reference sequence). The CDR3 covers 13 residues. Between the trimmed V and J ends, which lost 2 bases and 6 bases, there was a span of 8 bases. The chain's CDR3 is CASSYGGSNEQFF. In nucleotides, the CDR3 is TGTGCCAGCAGTTACGGGGGTTCCAATGAGCAGTTCTTC.

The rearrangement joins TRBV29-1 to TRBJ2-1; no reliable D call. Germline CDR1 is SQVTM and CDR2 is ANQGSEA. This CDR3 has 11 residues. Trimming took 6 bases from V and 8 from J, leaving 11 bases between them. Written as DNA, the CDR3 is TGCAGCGTGGTATGGGGTCATGAGCAGTTCTTC. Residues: CSVVWGHEQFF.

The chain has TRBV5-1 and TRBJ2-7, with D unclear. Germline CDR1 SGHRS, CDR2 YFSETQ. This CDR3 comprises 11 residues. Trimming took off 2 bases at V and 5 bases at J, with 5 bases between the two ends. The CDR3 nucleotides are TGCGCCAGCAGCTTTGACCACGAGCAGTACTTC. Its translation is CASSFDHEQYF.